This T cell receptor beta chain is drawn from a study of T-cell reconstitution after alpha-beta-depleted transplantation in children (TCRdb year 2016). About the investigation overall: Using TCR repertoire profiling, the study followed T-cell immune reconstitution in a quantitative way in children after TCRalphabeta/CD19-depleted allogeneic hematopoietic cell transplantation.

This clonotype showed up just a few times. The antigen this receptor binds is unknown. Base qualities are missing; no much larger clone stands one base away. Receptors were amplified or captured by PCR. Sequenced on an Illumina HiSeq 2500. TCR library preparation used molecular barcoding, with unique molecular identifiers applied to normalize quantification of the TCRbeta repertoire. TCRdb itself trimmed the public reads at Q25 with fastp, ran MiXCR and retained productive beta chains. Rows matching on CDR3 protein sequence are summarized as one entry with the most common DNA and genes. In this sample the table shows 500,000 to 750,000 distinct CDR3 sequences, approximately 12% of which occur a single time. 2.2% of the sample comes from the top ten. V and J are trimmed by 0 bases and 2 bases, and the gene matches miss 11 bases of the junction. The CDR3 spans 17 residues, from the cysteine through the phenylalanine. Of all the DNA, just the CDR3 is kept, 51 bases in frame from base 1. Reading the germline V gene gives CDR1 SGHRS and CDR2 YFSETQ.

Broad study findings and their caveats: About two months after transplant, the apparently early recovery of alphabetaT-cell counts reportedly depended on just several hundred clones that had expanded rapidly and came from non-depleted graft cells. In some patients, high TCRbeta diversity at day 60 was attributed to recipient T cells and intrathymic progenitors that had survived conditioning. The frequencies of hyperexpanded clones fell over the following months, and after one year, T-cell counts and TCRbeta diversity were mostly attributed to newly produced T cells.

The treatment or condition label here, explained by the study, means: allogeneic hematopoietic cell transplantation with graft depleted of TCRalphabeta T cells and CD19 B cells. TCRalphabeta/CD19-depleted allogeneic hematopoietic cell grafts were given to the transplant recipients, all of whom were children. The clonotype originates from a male patient between 10 and 17 years old who had a stem cell transplant for acute myeloid leukemia, so the T cells may come from the graft donor. The input for sequencing was PBMCs, mostly from graft donor cells, taken 360 days after TCRalphabeta/CD19-depleted stem cell transplant. The rearranged chain carries TRBV5-1 and TRBJ2-7; 7 of the junction bases match TRBD1. CDR3 loop: CASSLGEAGGSTYEQYF. The nucleotides are TGCGCCAGCAGCTTGGGGGAAGCAGGGGGTAGTACCTACGAGCAGTACTTC.